These T cell receptor beta chains were read from a single sample in a study of blood T cell repertoires in COVID-19. Libraries were prepared by immunoSEQ multiplex PCR; TCRdb keeps only in-frame clonotypes and omits some of them. The table includes tens of thousands of clones, around 81% detected once. Sequencing was carried out using peripheral blood. The receptors stem from a man aged 55 to 70 with acute or convalescent COVID-19. Both conserved end residues are part of each CDR3.

v_gene	len	j_gene	CDR3aa
TRBV4-1	17	TRBJ2-5	CASSQEGGGRWGETQYF
TRBV12-3/TRBV12-4	12	TRBJ1-2	CASSLHREGYTF
TRBV5-1	12	TRBJ1-1	CAKDCKNTEAFF
TRBV4-1	15	TRBJ2-3	CASSQEALAGDTQYF
TRBV19	16	TRBJ1-1	CASSIKWDRGNTEAFF
TRBV18	13	TRBJ2-7	CASSQGKSYEQYF
TRBV21-1	17	TRBJ1-1	CASSKEAMTAMNTEAFF
TRBV2	13	TRBJ1-6	CASSVYEHSPLHF
TRBV11-3	17	TRBJ1-3	CASSLGTGGVGGNTIYF
TRBV12-5	16	TRBJ2-5	CASGWTGGAGGETQYF
TRBV2	17	TRBJ1-4	CASRTGTGGGGREKLFF
TRBV4-3	15	TRBJ2-1	CASSQDSSAYNEQFF
TRBV5-4	15	TRBJ1-6	CASRNTGSYNSPLHF
TRBV6-6	11	TRBJ1-2	CASRHRDGYTF
TRBV7-6	18	TRBJ2-2	CASSLGLGQGANTGELFF
TRBV7-8	15	TRBJ2-7	CASSLGDRGVYEQYF
TRBV12-3/TRBV12-4	11	TRBJ1-1	CASTVGPEAFF
TRBV19	14	TRBJ2-7	CASSIGTGTYEQYF
TRBV27	17	TRBJ1-4	CASSLEGGGATNEKLFF
TRBV21-1	16	TRBJ2-5	CASSRAGGNDQETQYF
TRBV3-1/TRBV3-2	13	TRBJ1-1	CASSQRDRRAAFF
TRBV30	12	TRBJ1-1	CAWRQGVTEAFF
TRBV6-2/TRBV6-3	15	TRBJ2-7	CASSYAGSTIYEQYF
TRBV6-5	16	TRBJ2-7	CASSYTGPTSLYEQYF
TRBV2	16	TRBJ1-4	CASSEAPGRANEKLFF
TRBV9	15	TRBJ1-2	CASSVGGTGRYGYTF
TRBV3-1/TRBV3-2	16	TRBJ2-7	CASSQKSRGVSREQYF
TRBV5-4	14	TRBJ2-7	CASSLDSLGYEQYF
TRBV9	15	TRBJ2-5	CASSVGDRLQETQYF
TRBV7-9	17	TRBJ1-2	CASSLGGISVWGVGYTF